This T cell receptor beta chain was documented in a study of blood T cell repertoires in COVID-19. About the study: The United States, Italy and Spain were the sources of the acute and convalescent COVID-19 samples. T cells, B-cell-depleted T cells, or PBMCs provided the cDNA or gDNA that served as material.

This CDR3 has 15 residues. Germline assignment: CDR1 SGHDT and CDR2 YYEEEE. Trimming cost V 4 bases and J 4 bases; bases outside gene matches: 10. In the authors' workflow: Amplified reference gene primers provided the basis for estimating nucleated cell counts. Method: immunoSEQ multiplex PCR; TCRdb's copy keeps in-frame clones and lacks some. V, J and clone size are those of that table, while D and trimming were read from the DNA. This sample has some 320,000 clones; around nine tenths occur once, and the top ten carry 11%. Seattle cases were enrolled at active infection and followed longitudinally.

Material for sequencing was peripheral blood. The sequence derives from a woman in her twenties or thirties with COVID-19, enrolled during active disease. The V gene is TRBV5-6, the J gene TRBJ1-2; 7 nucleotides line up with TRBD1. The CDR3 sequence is CASSPTWTGGYGYTF. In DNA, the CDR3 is TGTGCCAGCAGCCCCACTTGGACAGGCGGCTATGGCTACACCTTC.